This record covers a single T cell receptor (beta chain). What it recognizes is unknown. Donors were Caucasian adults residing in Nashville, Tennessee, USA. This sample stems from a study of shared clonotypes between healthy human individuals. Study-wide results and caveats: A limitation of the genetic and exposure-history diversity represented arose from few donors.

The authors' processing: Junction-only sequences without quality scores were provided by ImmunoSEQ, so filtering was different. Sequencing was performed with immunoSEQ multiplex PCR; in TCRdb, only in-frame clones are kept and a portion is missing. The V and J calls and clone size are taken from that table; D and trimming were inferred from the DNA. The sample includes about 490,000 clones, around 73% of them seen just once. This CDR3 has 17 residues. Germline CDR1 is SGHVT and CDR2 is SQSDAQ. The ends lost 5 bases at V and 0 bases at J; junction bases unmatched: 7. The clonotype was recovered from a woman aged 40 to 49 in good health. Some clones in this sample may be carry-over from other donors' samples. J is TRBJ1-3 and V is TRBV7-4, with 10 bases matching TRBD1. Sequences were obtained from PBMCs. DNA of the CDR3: TGTGCCAGCAGCGCCCGACAGGGGGCTCTCTCTGGAAACACCATATATTTT. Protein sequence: CASSARQGALSGNTIYF.